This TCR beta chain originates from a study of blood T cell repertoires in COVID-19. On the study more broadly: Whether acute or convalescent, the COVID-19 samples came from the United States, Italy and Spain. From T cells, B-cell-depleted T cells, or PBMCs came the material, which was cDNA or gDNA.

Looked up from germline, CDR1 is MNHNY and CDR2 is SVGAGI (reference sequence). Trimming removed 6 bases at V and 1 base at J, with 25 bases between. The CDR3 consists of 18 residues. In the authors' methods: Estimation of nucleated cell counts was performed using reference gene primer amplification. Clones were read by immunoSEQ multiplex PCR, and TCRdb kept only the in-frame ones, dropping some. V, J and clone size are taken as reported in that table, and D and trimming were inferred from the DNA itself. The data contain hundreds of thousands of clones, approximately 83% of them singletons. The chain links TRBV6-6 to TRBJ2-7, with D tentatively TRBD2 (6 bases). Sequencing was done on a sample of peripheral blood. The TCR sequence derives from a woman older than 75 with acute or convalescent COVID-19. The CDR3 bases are TGTGCCAGCAGCCGACTACCGCGGGGACCGTGGGGTTCCTACGAGCAGTACTTC. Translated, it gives CASSRLPRGPWGSYEQYF.